The 23 T cell receptor beta chains presented below share a single source sample, sequenced in a study of blood T cell repertoires in COVID-19. The repertoire was sequenced with immunoSEQ multiplex PCR; TCRdb's copy has only in-frame clones and lacks some. Here the sample spans roughly 100,000 clones, approximately 62% being singletons. The sample was peripheral blood. The source of these receptors is an elderly man with acute or convalescent COVID-19.

This chain joins TRBV10-3 and TRBJ2-7; a possible D gene is TRBD1 (6 bases). V was cut by 11 bases and J by 0 bases, with 11 bases left in between. The CDR3 extends over 12 amino acids. The germline V gene has CDR1 ENHRY and CDR2 SYGVKD. The DNA for the CDR3 is TGTGCCGCCGGACAGAGCTCCTACGAGCAGTACTTC. Translation: CAAGQSSYEQYF.

The table lists this clone with a count of one. This chain joins TRBV4-3 and TRBJ2-6, with TRBD1 as a possible D gene (6 bases). Trimming took 4 bases from V and 3 from J, leaving 13 bases between them. Looked up from germline, CDR1 is LGHNA and CDR2 is YSLEER. The CDR3 loop spans 16 amino acids. In nucleotides, the CDR3 is TGCGCCAGCAGCCCAAAAGGGGGACGTGGGGCCAACGTCCTGACTTTC. It translates to CASSPKGGRGANVLTF.

This chain links TRBV3-1 (or the pseudogene TRBV3-2) with TRBJ2-1; 8 bases are shared with TRBD2. The CDR3 spans 15 residues. The trim removed 3 bases at V and 8 bases at J, leaving 9 bases unmatched. Germline V CDR1 and CDR2: LGHDT, YNNKEL (reference sequence). The CDR3 loop reads CASSQARGGRDEQFF. The CDR3 nucleotides read TGTGCCAGCAGCCAGGCACGGGGGGGGAGGGATGAGCAGTTCTTC.

This clone came up once. The V and J genes are TRBV18 and TRBJ2-3, with 7 bases lining up with TRBD1. The J segment lost 7 bases and the V segment lost 6 bases, leaving 13 bases of the junction unmatched. The germline V gene encodes CDR1 KGHSH and CDR2 LQKENI. The CDR3 extends over 15 amino acids. This CDR3 is CASSHPGQTPNTQYF. In nucleotides, the CDR3 is TGTGCCAGCTCTCATCCGGGACAGACCCCCAATACGCAGTATTTT.

The gene calls are TRBV29-1 and TRBJ2-1; 7 bases match TRBD1. This CDR3 is 14 amino acids long. J gave up 7 bases and V 6 bases, and 12 bases lay outside the gene matches. Per germline, CDR1 SQVTM and CDR2 ANQGSEA. The DNA for the CDR3 is TGCAGCGTCCAGACCGGGACAGACTTTAATGAGCAGTTCTTC. It specifies CSVQTGTDFNEQFF.

The chain recombines TRBV19 with TRBJ2-5, with 7 positions matching TRBD1. The CDR3 runs 16 residues. CDR1 is LNHDA, CDR2 SQIVND, per germline (reference sequence). The trim removed 4 bases at V and 4 bases at J, leaving 12 bases unmatched. The CDR3 nucleotides are TGTGCCAGTAGTACTATAACCCTGGGGGACAGAGAGACCCAGTACTTC. Its translation: CASSTITLGDRETQYF.

V usage is TRBV10-2 and J usage is TRBJ2-3; 13 bases are shared with TRBD2. With V trimmed by 8 bases and J by 4 bases, 18 bases remained unmatched. Germline values: CDR1 WSHSY, CDR2 SAAADI. CDR3 size: 19 residues. CDR3 sequence: CASRNATSGRVGPPDTQYF. The CDR3 nucleotides read TGCGCCAGCCGTAATGCTACTAGCGGGAGGGTGGGTCCCCCAGATACGCAGTATTTT.

This clone was seen just once. The chain joins TRBV6-1 to TRBJ1-2; D gene ambiguous. In germline, CDR1 is MNHNS, CDR2 SASEGT. Trimming stripped 0 bases from V and 8 bases from J, with 4 bases between. CDR3 length: 11 residues. The CDR3 DNA follows: TGTGCCAGCAGTGAAGCCGAGGGCTACACCTTC. This sequence encodes CASSEAEGYTF.

This chain joins TRBV2 and TRBJ1-5; D possibly corresponds to TRBD1 (5 bases). There are 17 residues in the CDR3. In germline, CDR1 is SNHLY, CDR2 FYNNEI. V lost 3 bases, J lost 0 bases, and 15 bases lay in between. The CDR3 here is CASSDYRGSSSNQPQHF. The DNA for the CDR3 is TGTGCCAGCAGTGATTATAGGGGCAGTTCTAGCAATCAGCCCCAGCATTTT.

This chain connects TRBV18 to TRBJ2-1, with D perhaps TRBD1 (5 bases). The CDR3 totals 13 residues. V dropped 5 bases and J dropped 6 bases, with 11 bases sitting between them. Germline values: CDR1 KGHSH, CDR2 LQKENI. CDR3 sequence reads: CASSNRQGNEQFF. The CDR3, as DNA: TGTGCCAGCTCAAATCGCCAGGGCAATGAGCAGTTCTTC.

The chain combines TRBV5-1 with TRBJ2-7; possibly TRBD1 for D (6 bases). The V end lost 1 base, the J end lost 1 base, and 6 bases lay between the germline ends. Germline V CDR1 and CDR2: SGHRS, YFSETQ. The CDR3 totals 13 residues. CDR3 coding DNA: TGCGCCAGCAGCTTGACAGGGTCCTACGAGCAGTACTTC. The encoded protein is CASSLTGSYEQYF.

V usage is TRBV25-1 and J usage is TRBJ2-2, with D perhaps TRBD1 (6 bases). The CDR3 has 15 amino acids. Germline V gives CDR1 MGHDK, CDR2 SYGVNS. Trimming took 2 bases from V and 6 from J, leaving 13 bases between them. This CDR3 is CASSERWTASGELFF. The CDR3 coding sequence is TGTGCCAGCAGTGAAAGATGGACAGCCTCCGGGGAGCTGTTTTTT.

This clone was picked up a small number of times. The chain recombines TRBV9 with TRBJ1-4, with a weak D call TRBD1 (5 bases). The CDR3 has 16 residues. Between the trimmed V and J ends, which lost 3 bases and 8 bases, there was a span of 20 bases. Germline lookup yields CDR1 SGDLS and CDR2 YYNGEE. The CDR3 reads CASSASSGLGGEKLFF. The CDR3 DNA reads as TGTGCCAGCAGCGCCTCTTCTGGTCTCGGGGGGGAAAAACTGTTTTTT.

This clone was seen more than once but under ten times. V is TRBV11-2 and J is TRBJ2-7; D gene ambiguous. This CDR3 is built from 12 residues. Trimming cost V 2 bases and J 10 bases, with 12 bases left between them. Germline CDR1 SGHAT, CDR2 FQNNGV. The CDR3 here is CASSLSGLLQYF. The DNA of the CDR3 is TGTGCCAGCAGCTTATCAGGCCTTCTCCAGTACTTC.

This rearrangement joins TRBV5-1 to TRBJ2-5; 12 bases agree with TRBD1. The CDR3 is 16 amino acids. Trimming cost V 3 bases and J 2 bases; bases outside gene matches: 5. CDR1 and CDR2 (germline): SGHRS, YFSETQ. The CDR3 sequence: CASSSGTGGYQETQYF. For the CDR3, the DNA is TGCGCCAGCAGCTCAGGGACAGGGGGCTATCAAGAGACCCAGTACTTC.

This chain uses TRBV6-2 or TRBV6-3 with TRBJ2-6; 11 bases match TRBD2. The CDR3 covers 17 residues. With V trimmed by 5 bases and J by 0 bases, 3 bases remained unmatched. CDR1 is MNHEY and CDR2 is SVGEGT in the germline V gene. CDR3 sequence reads: CASSPTSGSSGANVLTF. The DNA of the CDR3 is TGTGCCAGCAGTCCAACTAGCGGGAGCTCTGGGGCCAACGTCCTGACTTTC.

There are a few counts of this clone. The same CDR3 arises from other DNA sequences in this sample as well. This chain uses TRBV6-2 or TRBV6-3 with TRBJ1-3; D unresolved. Trimming left V 2 bases short and J 0 bases short, with 8 bases between. Germline V gene data show CDR1 as MNHEY and CDR2 as SVGEGT. This CDR3 has 15 amino acids. CDR3: CASSYGGSSGNTIYF. The CDR3 nucleotides are TGTGCCAGCAGTTACGGCGGATCCTCTGGAAACACCATATATTTT.

The rearrangement joins TRBV30 to TRBJ2-3; D possibly corresponds to TRBD2 (5 bases). The germline V gene encodes CDR1 GTSNPN and CDR2 SVGIG (reference sequence). Trimming took off 3 bases at V and 0 bases at J, with 13 bases between the two ends. The CDR3 extends over 15 amino acids. The CDR3 is CAWRLAGASTDTQYF. As DNA, the CDR3 is TGTGCCTGGAGGCTAGCCGGTGCGAGCACAGATACGCAGTATTTT.

This clone was observed a handful of times. The same CDR3 also results from other DNA sequences found in this sample. The J gene is TRBJ1-1, the V gene TRBV18; the D gene is possibly TRBD1 (6 bases). V lost 5 bases and J lost 1, with 8 bases in between. From germline, CDR1 is KGHSH and CDR2 LQKENI. CDR3 length equals 13 residues. CDR3 nucleotide sequence: TGTGCCAGCTCATGGACAGAGAACACTGAAGCTTTCTTT. Its translation is CASSWTENTEAFF.

This clone was observed a handful of times. This chain links TRBV7-9 with TRBJ2-3; weak D call: TRBD1 (6 bases). This CDR3 spans 15 amino acids. V lost 3 bases and J lost 6, with 16 bases in between. Germline V gives CDR1 SEHNR, CDR2 FQNEAQ (reference sequence). The chain's CDR3 is CASSFWGQAGDTQYF. DNA for the CDR3: TGTGCCAGCAGCTTCTGGGGGCAGGCAGGGGATACGCAGTATTTT.

J is TRBJ2-3 and V is TRBV4-2, with D possibly being TRBD2 (7 bases). Trimming left V 0 bases short and J 2 bases short, with 15 bases between. CDR1 is LGHNA, CDR2 YNFKEQ, per germline. This CDR3 spans 17 amino acids. The CDR3 sequence: CASSQDGRGFFTDTQYF. DNA of the CDR3: TGTGCCAGCAGCCAAGATGGGAGGGGGTTTTTCACAGATACGCAGTATTTT.

V usage is TRBV10-2 and J usage is TRBJ2-3; perhaps TRBD2 as D (5 bases). This CDR3 has 13 amino acids. V was trimmed by 4 bases and J by 4 bases, leaving 9 bases between them. CDR1 and CDR2 from the germline V gene are WSHSY and SAAADI. The chain's CDR3 is CASSVWESDTQYF. CDR3 nucleotides: TGCGCCAGCAGTGTGTGGGAGTCAGATACGCAGTATTTT.

This clone has just a few counts. The J gene is TRBJ1-2, the V gene TRBV5-1; possible D gene TRBD1, 5 bases. Germline values: CDR1 SGHRS, CDR2 YFSETQ. V was pared by 4 bases and J by 4 bases, with 11 bases between. The length of the CDR3 is 13 residues. The CDR3: CASSVDSSYGYTF. Here the CDR3 DNA reads TGCGCCAGCAGCGTTGACAGTTCCTATGGCTACACCTTC.